This is a list of T cell receptor beta chains from one sample in a study of T cell responses to AZD1222 COVID-19 vaccine. Measured with immunoSEQ multiplex PCR; TCRdb has only the in-frame clones, and not every one. The table records more than 60,000 clones, around 90% of them present only once. The source material was peripheral blood, sampled on day 0 of AZD1222 vaccination. The source is an adult in good health. Each CDR3 is given with its conserved first and last residue. A D gene is named only where the DNA matches it firmly. Not all rows give a size; the values are once, few, many and, for expanded clones, a class.

j_call	v_call	clone_size	d_call	cdr3_aa	cdr3_nt
TRBJ2-5	TRBV15	NA	TRBD2	CATSRVAGGQETQYF	TGTGCCACCAGCAGAGTAGCGGGAGGACAAGAGACCCAGTACTTC
TRBJ1-2	TRBV4-2	NA	TRBD1	CASSQDPTTGGANYGYTF	TGTGCCAGCAGCCAAGACCCCACAACAGGGGGCGCCAACTATGGCTACACCTTC
TRBJ2-1	TRBV11-3	NA	NA	CASSLDGERGQFF	TGTGCCAGCAGCTTAGATGGAGAGCGAGGGCAGTTCTTC
TRBJ1-5	TRBV4-2	NA	NA	CASSQEAGESRHQPQHF	TGTGCCAGCAGCCAAGAGGCAGGGGAGAGTAGGCATCAGCCCCAGCATTTT
TRBJ1-5	TRBV2	NA	NA	CASSLVNGNQPQHF	TGTGCCAGCAGTTTGGTAAATGGCAATCAGCCCCAGCATTTT
TRBJ1-6	TRBV11-3	NA	NA	CASSLVDERGSPLHF	TGTGCCAGCAGCTTAGTCGACGAGCGAGGGTCACCCCTCCACTTT
TRBJ1-2	TRBV5-1	NA	NA	CASSLAGDGYTF	TGCGCCAGCAGCTTGGCAGGGGATGGCTACACCTTC
TRBJ2-6	TRBV19	NA	TRBD1	CASTQPRGQGANVLTF	TGTGCCAGTACCCAACCAAGGGGGCAGGGGGCCAACGTCCTGACTTTC
TRBJ2-1	TRBV29-1	NA	TRBD2	CSVQLAGNNEQFF	TGCAGCGTCCAACTAGCGGGGAACAATGAGCAGTTCTTC
TRBJ1-2	TRBV9	NA	NA	CASSSRVGVRSSGYTF	TGTGCCAGCAGCTCCCGAGTAGGGGTCCGTTCCTCTGGCTACACCTTC
TRBJ1-5	TRBV23-1	NA	NA	CASSQSRGGTQPQHF	TGCGCCAGCAGTCAATCGAGAGGAGGGACACAGCCCCAGCATTTT
TRBJ1-2	TRBV10-3	NA	NA	CAISPLAAGYGYTF	TGTGCCATCAGTCCCCTCGCAGCAGGGTACGGCTACACCTTC
TRBJ2-1	TRBV7-3	NA	TRBD1	CASSLPGTGDEQFF	TGTGCCAGCAGCCTCCCCGGGACAGGGGATGAGCAGTTCTTC
TRBJ2-3	TRBV12-3/TRBV12-4	NA	NA	CASSYRSDTQYF	TGTGCCAGCAGTTACAGATCAGATACGCAGTATTTT
TRBJ1-6	TRBV27	few	TRBD1	CASSQRQGGSPLHF	TGTGCCAGCAGTCAGCGACAGGGGGGTTCACCCCTCCACTTT
TRBJ1-1	TRBV7-8	once	NA	CASSALGAVENTEAFF	TGTGCCAGCAGCGCACTAGGGGCAGTGGAAAACACTGAAGCTTTCTTT
TRBJ2-3	TRBV25-1	NA	NA	CASSEYPDKSTDTQYF	TGTGCCAGCAGTGAATATCCGGACAAGAGCACAGATACGCAGTATTTT
TRBJ2-1	TRBV20-1	NA	NA	CSASPIDEQFF	TGCAGTGCTAGCCCTATCGATGAGCAGTTCTTC
TRBJ1-2	TRBV6-5	once	NA	CASSPVKGYGYTF	TGTGCCAGCAGCCCCGTTAAGGGCTATGGCTACACCTTC
TRBJ2-1	TRBV3-1/TRBV3-2	NA	NA	CASTPRLLNNEQFF	TGTGCCAGCACCCCGCGACTTTTAAACAATGAGCAGTTCTTC
TRBJ1-5	TRBV19	NA	TRBD1	CASIRAGGAVNQPQHF	TGTGCCAGTATCAGAGCAGGGGGCGCGGTCAATCAGCCCCAGCATTTT
TRBJ1-5	TRBV7-8	NA	TRBD1	CASSPRTGFNQPQHF	TGTGCCAGCAGCCCCCGGACAGGGTTCAATCAGCCCCAGCATTTT
TRBJ2-1	TRBV19	NA	TRBD2	CASSNQLAGVPSSYNEQFF	TGTGCCAGTAGTAACCAACTAGCGGGAGTTCCAAGCTCCTACAATGAGCAGTTCTTC
TRBJ2-1	TRBV5-1	NA	NA	CASSLGRGQTYNEQFF	TGCGCCAGCAGCTTAGGACGGGGACAAACCTACAATGAGCAGTTCTTC
TRBJ2-5	TRBV12-3/TRBV12-4	NA	NA	CASSFGGGTQYF	TGTGCCAGCAGCTTCGGGGGCGGGACCCAGTACTTC
TRBJ1-4	TRBV2	NA	NA	CASRDTGFSNEKLFF	TGTGCCAGCAGAGACACAGGGTTTTCTAATGAAAAACTGTTTTTT
TRBJ2-5	TRBV11-2	NA	NA	CASSLFGDRYQETQYF	TGTGCCAGCAGCTTGTTCGGGGATCGGTACCAAGAGACCCAGTACTTC
TRBJ2-7	TRBV7-8	NA	NA	CASGEDGSYEQYF	TGTGCCAGCGGGGAGGACGGGTCCTACGAGCAGTACTTC
TRBJ2-3	TRBV10-3	NA	NA	CAIDRGGDTDTQYF	TGTGCCATCGACAGGGGAGGGGACACAGATACGCAGTATTTT
TRBJ2-3	TRBV7-2	NA	NA	CASSRVDTQYF	TGTGCCAGCAGTAGGGTAGATACGCAGTATTTT
TRBJ1-2	TRBV7-8	NA	TRBD1	CASSTGQGNYGYTF	TGTGCCAGCAGCACGGGACAGGGCAACTATGGCTACACCTTC
TRBJ2-5	TRBV6-2/TRBV6-3	NA	NA	CASSPPVVNQEWTQYF	TGTGCCAGCAGCCCCCCGGTGGTGAACCAAGAGTGGACCCAGTACTTC
TRBJ1-2	TRBV7-9	NA	NA	CASSSAGTNYGYTF	TGTGCCAGCAGCTCGGCAGGCACTAACTATGGCTACACCTTC
TRBJ1-5	TRBV7-2	NA	NA	CASSLAGQANQPQHF	TGTGCCAGCAGCTTAGCAGGTCAGGCGAATCAGCCCCAGCATTTT
TRBJ2-1	TRBV12-3/TRBV12-4	NA	NA	CASSPGKEQFF	TGTGCCAGCAGTCCGGGGAAGGAGCAGTTCTTC
TRBJ1-1	TRBV4-1	NA	NA	CASSHGQNTEAFF	TGCGCCAGCAGCCACGGACAGAACACTGAAGCTTTCTTT
TRBJ2-2	TRBV14	NA	TRBD1	CASSAQGTGELFF	TGTGCCAGCAGCGCACAGGGGACCGGGGAGCTGTTTTTT
TRBJ2-1	TRBV5-6	NA	TRBD1	CASSLRDRGYEQFF	TGTGCCAGCAGCTTGAGGGACAGGGGATATGAGCAGTTCTTC
TRBJ1-4	TRBV6-5	NA	NA	CASSEEIVEKLFF	TGTGCCAGCAGCGAGGAAATAGTCGAAAAACTGTTTTTT
TRBJ1-1	TRBV7-8	NA	NA	CASSIRQVRDTEAFF	TGTGCCAGCAGCATACGACAGGTGAGGGACACTGAAGCTTTCTTT
TRBJ1-4	TRBV11-3	NA	TRBD1	CASSPYGTGGEKLFF	TGTGCCAGCAGCCCCTACGGGACAGGAGGTGAAAAACTGTTTTTT
TRBJ2-1	TRBV5-1	NA	TRBD1	CASSFLQGTEQFF	TGCGCCAGCAGCTTTCTACAGGGGACTGAGCAGTTCTTC
TRBJ1-3	TRBV19	NA	NA	CASSTGPNSGNTIYF	TGTGCCAGTAGTACGGGACCTAACTCTGGAAACACCATATATTTT
TRBJ1-3	TRBV7-8	NA	NA	CASSPYRIIGDGVAGNTIYF	TGTGCCAGCAGCCCTTATAGGATTATTGGGGACGGCGTAGCTGGAAACACCATATATTTT
TRBJ1-4	TRBV15	NA	TRBD1	CATTGTGAEDIKKLFF	TGTGCCACCACCGGGACAGGGGCGGAGGATATCAAAAAACTGTTTTTT
TRBJ2-3	TRBV5-1	NA	NA	CASSEEGGDGDTQYF	TGCGCCAGCAGCGAGGAAGGGGGGGACGGAGATACGCAGTATTTT
TRBJ1-1	TRBV2	NA	NA	CASRFGVMNTEAFF	TGTGCCAGCCGATTCGGAGTTATGAACACTGAAGCTTTCTTT
TRBJ2-3	TRBV7-9	NA	TRBD1	CASSWDRNTDTQYF	TGTGCCAGCAGCTGGGACAGGAACACAGATACGCAGTATTTT
TRBJ2-5	TRBV7-9	NA	NA	CASSLALNIGETQYF	TGTGCCAGCAGCCTGGCGTTGAATATAGGGGAGACCCAGTACTTC
TRBJ2-1	TRBV6-5	NA	NA	CASRGGWGSYNEQFF	TGTGCCAGCAGGGGTGGTTGGGGCTCCTACAATGAGCAGTTCTTC
TRBJ1-1	TRBV18	NA	TRBD1	CASSPPGQLDTEAFF	TGTGCCAGCTCACCCCCGGGACAGCTCGACACTGAAGCTTTCTTT
TRBJ2-7	TRBV6-1	once	NA	CASSEAGGPPYEQYF	TGTGCCAGCAGTGAAGCAGGAGGACCGCCCTACGAGCAGTACTTC
TRBJ2-6	TRBV5-1	NA	NA	CASSFSFSGANVLTF	TGCGCCAGCAGCTTTAGCTTCTCTGGGGCCAACGTCCTGACTTTC
TRBJ1-5	TRBV19	NA	NA	CASRIRRGDQPQHF	TGTGCCAGCAGAATCCGACGGGGTGATCAGCCCCAGCATTTT
TRBJ2-5	TRBV6-5	NA	TRBD2	CASWTSGTGETQYF	TGTGCCAGCTGGACTAGCGGGACTGGGGAGACCCAGTACTTC
TRBJ2-3	TRBV7-9	NA	TRBD2	CASSLTSGRDTQYF	TGTGCCAGCAGCCTTACTAGCGGGAGGGATACGCAGTATTTT
TRBJ1-3	TRBV5-1	once	NA	CASSLGAGDPGNTIYF	TGCGCCAGCAGCTTGGGGGCCGGGGACCCTGGAAACACCATATATTTT